Listed here is a single T cell receptor (beta chain). This clonotype was observed many times. Its antigen is still unknown. No base-level quality is on record; no much larger clone is a single base apart. As encoded in the germline V gene (reference sequence), CDR1 is DFQATT while CDR2 is SNEGSKA. The CDR3 goes from the cysteine to the phenylalanine over 12 residues. The entry retains the CDR3 DNA only, 36 bases that are in frame from base 1. The sample originates from a study of low-dose radiotherapy and immunotherapy resistance in tumors (dated 2022 in TCRdb). In terms of the full investigation: Patients in Cohort 1 were given 0.5 Gy per fraction every 2 weeks, and the prescribed total PTV dose was 6.5 Gy. In Cohort 2, 1 Gy per fraction was delivered every two weeks, for a total of 13 Gy over 26 weeks. Patients were given nivolumab as a 240 mg flat dose every two weeks and ipilimumab at 1 mg/kg every six weeks, with both drugs delivered intravenously. Cyclophosphamide 200 mg/m2 was administered intravenously every two weeks, one day before each radiation and immunotherapy administration. Aspirin 300 mg was taken orally once daily by patients for four cycles, starting on cycle 1 day 1. Trial participants were not randomized into treatment groups. Eight patients were included in the translational analysis, namely three from the first dose cohort plus the first five from the second dose cohort.

The sample's time point label, in plain terms: before trial treatment. Donors were enrolled in RACIN, a single-arm phase I dose-escalation trial in which nivolumab, ipilimumab, aspirin, low-dose cyclophosphamide and low-dose radiotherapy were combined. Eligible patients had advanced, TIL-negative solid tumors. The reads were generated on an Illumina HiSeq 2500. First-strand cDNA was synthesized with Superscript III and a set of TRAV- and TRBV-specific primers, covering both TCRalpha and TCRbeta chains. A roughly 19-cycle PCR with Phusion amplified the TCRs, pairing a constant-region primer with the adapter that was attached to the V primers. The MessageAmp II aRNA Amplification Kit was used to amplify the isolated mRNA, with in vitro transcription run for over 15 hours at 37 degrees C. The Dynabeads mRNA DIRECT Purification Kit was used to isolate mRNA for TCR sequencing. Indexed Illumina adapters were added in a second Phusion PCR of roughly 23 cycles, and the PCR products were purified with AMPure XP beads. Per the source publication's procedure: Custom Perl scripts pooled TCR sequences encoding the same protein, removed out-of-frame sequences and computed each clonotype's abundance. Any TCR sequence supported by only a single read was excluded from analysis. The metrics used to describe the repertoires included Shannon entropy, Gini index, clonality, richness, and the frequency of TCRs shared between repertoires. TCRdb handled the public reads itself, with Q25 trimming in fastp and clone calling in MiXCR, and kept productive beta chains. One record per CDR3 amino acid sequence lists the most common genes and DNA. The V and J calls were determined by TCRdb, not by the authors. This sample gives about 60,000 distinct CDR3 sequences in total; under 30% of them show up just once. The ten largest clonotypes hold approximately 5.4% of the sample.

This clonotype was obtained from a male donor with prostate cancer. The chain links TRBV20-1 with TRBJ2-3; 10 bases in between match TRBD2. The specimen comprised PBMCs, sampled before treatment. The encoded CDR3 is CRIAGGPDTQYF. The nucleotide sequence reads as follows: TGCAGGATAGCGGGAGGTCCAGATACGCAGTATTTT.